This is a list of T cell receptor beta chains from one sample in a study of blood T cell repertoires in COVID-19. This table comes from immunoSEQ multiplex PCR, and its TCRdb copy is limited to in-frame clones, with some not included. The table records about 190,000 clones, 80% to 90% of them present only once. The specimen was peripheral blood. These TCRs come from a man younger than 45 with active or convalescent COVID-19. Both conserved end residues are part of each CDR3. Each record gives: D gene, V gene, J gene, clone size, CDR3 protein, CDR3 DNA. D genes are given only for firm matches. Some rows mark clone size as missing; the rest say once, few, many or name a class of expanded clone.

d_call: TRBD1
v_call: TRBV5-6
j_call: TRBJ1-1
clone_size: NA
cdr3_aa: CASSFGQGSEAFF
cdr3_nt: TGTGCCAGCAGCTTCGGACAGGGGTCTGAAGCTTTCTTT

d_call: TRBD1
v_call: TRBV5-6
j_call: TRBJ1-5
clone_size: NA
cdr3_aa: CASSPRGRDQPQHF
cdr3_nt: TGTGCCAGCAGCCCAAGGGGGCGCGATCAGCCCCAGCATTTT

d_call: NA
v_call: TRBV28
j_call: TRBJ2-2
clone_size: NA
cdr3_aa: CASSFLGSGQNTGELFF
cdr3_nt: TGTGCCAGCAGTTTTTTGGGGTCGGGACAAAACACCGGGGAGCTGTTTTTT

d_call: TRBD1
v_call: TRBV4-1
j_call: TRBJ1-1
clone_size: NA
cdr3_aa: CASSQDPDRDGVAFF
cdr3_nt: TGCGCCAGCAGCCAAGATCCTGACAGGGACGGGGTAGCTTTCTTT

d_call: NA
v_call: TRBV19
j_call: TRBJ1-1
clone_size: NA
cdr3_aa: CASSSQGGGTEAFF
cdr3_nt: TGTGCCAGTAGTTCACAGGGCGGGGGCACTGAAGCTTTCTTT

d_call: TRBD2
v_call: TRBV19
j_call: TRBJ2-7
clone_size: NA
cdr3_aa: CASSIDQTSGAYEQYF
cdr3_nt: TGTGCCAGTAGTATAGATCAGACTAGCGGGGCTTATGAGCAGTACTTC

d_call: NA
v_call: TRBV6-4
j_call: TRBJ2-2
clone_size: many
cdr3_aa: CASSDSEGGSTGELFF
cdr3_nt: TGTGCCAGCAGTGACTCGGAGGGGGGGTCCACCGGGGAGCTGTTTTTT

d_call: NA
v_call: TRBV4-1
j_call: TRBJ1-2
clone_size: NA
cdr3_aa: CASSQIPAGYGYTF
cdr3_nt: TGCGCCAGCAGCCAGATCCCAGCAGGCTATGGCTACACCTTC

d_call: TRBD1
v_call: TRBV5-1
j_call: TRBJ2-7
clone_size: NA
cdr3_aa: CASSPRQGTSYEQYF
cdr3_nt: TGCGCCAGCAGCCCCCGACAGGGAACCTCCTACGAGCAGTACTTC

d_call: NA
v_call: TRBV4-1
j_call: TRBJ2-2
clone_size: NA
cdr3_aa: CASRYHSLNTGELFF
cdr3_nt: TGCGCCAGCAGGTATCACAGCCTGAACACCGGGGAGCTGTTTTTT

d_call: NA
v_call: TRBV19
j_call: TRBJ1-1
clone_size: NA
cdr3_aa: CASSPTVNTEAFF
cdr3_nt: TGTGCCAGTAGCCCCACAGTGAACACTGAAGCTTTCTTT

d_call: NA
v_call: TRBV5-1
j_call: TRBJ2-2
clone_size: NA
cdr3_aa: CASSWGLTGELFF
cdr3_nt: TGCGCCAGCAGCTGGGGACTGACCGGGGAGCTGTTTTTT

d_call: TRBD2
v_call: TRBV5-4
j_call: TRBJ2-7
clone_size: NA
cdr3_aa: CASSPGTSGGIYEQYF
cdr3_nt: TGTGCCAGCAGCCCGGGGACTAGCGGGGGAATCTACGAGCAGTACTTC

d_call: NA
v_call: TRBV19
j_call: TRBJ2-2
clone_size: NA
cdr3_aa: CASSNLFRGGGAGTGELFF
cdr3_nt: TGTGCCAGTAGTAACCTATTTCGTGGGGGGGGCGCGGGCACCGGGGAGCTGTTTTTT

d_call: NA
v_call: TRBV5-1
j_call: TRBJ1-5
clone_size: NA
cdr3_aa: CASSLGPGVEPQHF
cdr3_nt: TGCGCCAGCAGCTTGGGCCCGGGGGTTGAGCCCCAGCATTTT

d_call: NA
v_call: TRBV6-5
j_call: TRBJ2-7
clone_size: NA
cdr3_aa: CASSYSHSSYEQYF
cdr3_nt: TGTGCCAGCAGTTACTCGCACAGTTCCTACGAGCAGTACTTC

d_call: NA
v_call: TRBV7-2
j_call: TRBJ1-1
clone_size: NA
cdr3_aa: CASSLGPMNTEAFF
cdr3_nt: TGTGCCAGCAGCTTAGGGCCGATGAACACTGAAGCTTTCTTT

d_call: NA
v_call: TRBV9
j_call: TRBJ1-1
clone_size: NA
cdr3_aa: CASSVAGGDTEAFF
cdr3_nt: TGTGCCAGCAGCGTAGCGGGGGGGGACACTGAAGCTTTCTTT

d_call: TRBD1
v_call: TRBV15
j_call: TRBJ2-3
clone_size: NA
cdr3_aa: CATSGDRGSTDTQYF
cdr3_nt: TGTGCCACCAGCGGTGACAGGGGAAGCACAGATACGCAGTATTTT

d_call: NA
v_call: TRBV5-1
j_call: TRBJ1-1
clone_size: NA
cdr3_aa: CASSLVVEAFF
cdr3_nt: TGCGCCAGCAGCTTGGTCGTGGAAGCTTTCTTT

d_call: TRBD1
v_call: TRBV27
j_call: TRBJ1-2
clone_size: NA
cdr3_aa: CASSSGTGLGGYTF
cdr3_nt: TGTGCCAGCAGTTCGGGGACAGGGCTCGGTGGCTACACCTTC

d_call: TRBD1
v_call: TRBV19
j_call: TRBJ1-1
clone_size: NA
cdr3_aa: CATKRQGDTEAFF
cdr3_nt: TGTGCCACTAAAAGACAGGGCGACACTGAAGCTTTCTTT

d_call: NA
v_call: TRBV19
j_call: TRBJ1-5
clone_size: NA
cdr3_aa: CASSQSSGRNQPQHF
cdr3_nt: TGTGCCAGTAGTCAGTCGTCAGGGCGCAATCAGCCCCAGCATTTT

d_call: NA
v_call: TRBV19
j_call: TRBJ2-5
clone_size: NA
cdr3_aa: CASSTGTHRPQETQYF
cdr3_nt: TGTGCCAGTAGTACCGGGACACATCGACCCCAAGAGACCCAGTACTTC

d_call: TRBD2
v_call: TRBV5-1
j_call: TRBJ2-1
clone_size: few
cdr3_aa: CASSSQLAGAPYNEQFF
cdr3_nt: TGCGCCAGCAGCTCCCAACTAGCGGGGGCGCCATACAATGAGCAGTTCTTC

d_call: NA
v_call: TRBV5-4
j_call: TRBJ2-2
clone_size: NA
cdr3_aa: CASSLTGNTGELFF
cdr3_nt: TGTGCCAGCAGCTTGACGGGGAACACCGGGGAGCTGTTTTTT